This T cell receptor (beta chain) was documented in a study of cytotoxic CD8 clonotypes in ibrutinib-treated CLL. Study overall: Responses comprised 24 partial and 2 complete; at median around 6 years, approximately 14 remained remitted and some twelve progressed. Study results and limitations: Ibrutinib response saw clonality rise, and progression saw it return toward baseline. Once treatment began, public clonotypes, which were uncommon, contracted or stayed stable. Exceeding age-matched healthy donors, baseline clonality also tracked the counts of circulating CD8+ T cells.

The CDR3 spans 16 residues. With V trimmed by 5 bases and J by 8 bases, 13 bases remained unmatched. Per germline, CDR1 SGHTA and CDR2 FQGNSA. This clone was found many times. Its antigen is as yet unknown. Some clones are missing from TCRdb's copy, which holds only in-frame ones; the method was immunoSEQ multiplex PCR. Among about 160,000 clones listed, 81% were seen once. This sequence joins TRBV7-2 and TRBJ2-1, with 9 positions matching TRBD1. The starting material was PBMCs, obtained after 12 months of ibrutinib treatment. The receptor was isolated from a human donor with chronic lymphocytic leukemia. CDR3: CASSTTQGAGRDEQFF. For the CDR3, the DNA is TGTGCCAGCAGCACGACACAGGGGGCGGGACGAGATGAGCAGTTCTTC.